At least ten counts were recorded for the clone carrying this T cell receptor (beta chain). Its specificity is not known. Time point given: blood at routine non-recurrence follow-up after resection. The entry originates in a study of spatial heterogeneity in lung cancer. Study in general: Samples were donated by 72 untreated early-stage non-small cell lung cancer patients. PBMC collected at follow-up were sequenced when available, a median of around 25 months after resection.

Every TCR cDNA molecule carried a tag that served as a unique molecular identifier. TCRdb itself ran the 5' RACE reads through MiXCR, one entry per CDR3 protein. This table holds 72,000 or so distinct CDR3 sequences, approximately 9% found once. Study outcomes and limitations: Blood carried ubiquitous expanded tumor TCRs more at resection than follow-up.

Unmatched junction bases numbered 24, after V lost 7 bases and J lost 9 bases. The CDR3 totals 18 residues. CDR1 is MNHNS, CDR2 SASEGT, per germline. The sequencing used PBMCs, collected at follow-up. This receptor was obtained from a female donor with early-stage non-small cell lung cancer. The gene calls are TRBV6-1 and TRBJ2-1; 7 bases line up with TRBD2. The CDR3 DNA reads as TGTGCCAGCAAGAGGTACCAGGCGAATGGGCTCACGGGGGGTGAGCAGTTCTTC. Its protein product is CASKRYQANGLTGGEQFF.